The source of this TCR beta chain is a study of blood T cells in healthy people across ages. Germline V gene data show CDR1 as MDHEN and CDR2 as SYDVKM. Trimming shortened V by 1 base and J by 2 bases, and 12 bases separated the two germline ends. The CDR3 length is 15 residues. Then a second PCR, running roughly 7 to 11 cycles, was carried out with a sample-barcoded 5' primer and a J-beta primer mix. Via MiXCR, TCRdb re-called the 5' RACE reads, giving one row per CDR3 protein. The sample contains roughly 1,500,000 distinct CDR3 sequences, about 40% of which appear only once. The sequenced sample consisted of blood. The J gene is TRBJ2-7, the V gene TRBV28; D unresolved. The origin of this receptor is a woman between 18 and 29 years old in good health. In DNA form, the CDR3 reads TGTGCCAGCAGTTTATCACCAAACCCTACCTACGAGCAGTACTTC. It codes for CASSLSPNPTYEQYF.